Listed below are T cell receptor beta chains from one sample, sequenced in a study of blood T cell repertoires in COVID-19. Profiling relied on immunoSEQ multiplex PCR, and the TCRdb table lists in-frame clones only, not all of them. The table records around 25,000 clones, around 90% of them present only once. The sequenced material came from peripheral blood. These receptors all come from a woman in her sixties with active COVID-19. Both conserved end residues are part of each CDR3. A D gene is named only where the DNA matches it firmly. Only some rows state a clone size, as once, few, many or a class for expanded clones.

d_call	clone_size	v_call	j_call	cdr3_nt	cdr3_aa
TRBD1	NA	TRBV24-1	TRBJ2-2	TGTGCCACCAGTGATCCCGGGACAGGGGTCGAGGAGCTGTTTTTT	CATSDPGTGVEELFF
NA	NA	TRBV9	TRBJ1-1	TGTGCCAGCAGCCGAGCCCGGGGTTCGAACACTGAAGCTTTCTTT	CASSRARGSNTEAFF
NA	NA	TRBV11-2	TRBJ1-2	TGTGCCAGCAGCTCTTGGGGGGAAGATGGCTACACCTTC	CASSSWGEDGYTF
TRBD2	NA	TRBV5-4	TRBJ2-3	TGTGCCAGCAGCTTCCTTGACGGGAGGCTGGGAGATACGCAGTATTTT	CASSFLDGRLGDTQYF
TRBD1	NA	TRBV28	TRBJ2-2	TGTGCCAGCAGCAGGGACAGGGGTTGGGGGGAGCTGTTTTTT	CASSRDRGWGELFF
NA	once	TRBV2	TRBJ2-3	TGTGCCAGCAGTGAACAGGGTTACGGAAGCACAGATACGCAGTATTTT	CASSEQGYGSTDTQYF
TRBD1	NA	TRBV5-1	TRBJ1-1	TGCGCCAGCAGCTTGGATCCAGGGGGCTATACTGAAGCTTTCTTT	CASSLDPGGYTEAFF
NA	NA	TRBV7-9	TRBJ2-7	TGTGCCAGCAGCTTTGGGCCTTTCTCCTACGAGCAGTACTTC	CASSFGPFSYEQYF
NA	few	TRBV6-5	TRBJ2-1	TGTGCCAGCAGTTACTCTCCGGAGCGCTCCTACAATGAGCAGTTCTTC	CASSYSPERSYNEQFF
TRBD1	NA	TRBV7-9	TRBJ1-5	TGTGCCAGCAGCCGACAGGGGGGAAATCAGCCCCAGCATTTT	CASSRQGGNQPQHF
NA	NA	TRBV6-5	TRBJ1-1	TGTGCCAGCAGTTCAGCGGGGTTGAACACTGAAGCTTTCTTT	CASSSAGLNTEAFF
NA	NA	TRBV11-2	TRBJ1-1	TGTGCCAGCAGCCTAAGGACTGATGAAGCTTTCTTT	CASSLRTDEAFF
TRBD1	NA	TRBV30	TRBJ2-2	TGTGCCTGGAGCGGACCGGGACAGGGCGCGAACACCGGGGAGCTGTTTTTT	CAWSGPGQGANTGELFF
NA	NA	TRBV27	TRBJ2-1	TGTGCCAGCAGCTACAGGAGCTCCTACAATGAGCAGTTCTTC	CASSYRSSYNEQFF
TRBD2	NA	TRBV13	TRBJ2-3	TGTGCCAGCAGCCAACGCCCGGGAGGGGATACGCAGTATTTT	CASSQRPGGDTQYF
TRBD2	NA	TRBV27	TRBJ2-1	TGTGCCAGCAGTTTACTAGCGGGAAAATCCTCCTACAATGAGCAGTTCTTC	CASSLLAGKSSYNEQFF
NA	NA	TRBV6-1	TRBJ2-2	TGTGCCAGCAGTGAAGGGTGGACAGCGACCGGGGAGCTGTTTTTT	CASSEGWTATGELFF
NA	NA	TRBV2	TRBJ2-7	TGTGCCAGCAGTGAAGGAAGGAGGGCAGGTTCCTACGAGCAGTACTTC	CASSEGRRAGSYEQYF
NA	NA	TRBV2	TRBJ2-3	TGTGCCAACAGGGAACTATCGGGCACAGATACGCAGTATTTT	CANRELSGTDTQYF
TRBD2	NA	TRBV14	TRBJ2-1	TGTGCCAGCAGCCAAGTCGCGGGAGGGCCTGTTGAGCAGTTCTTC	CASSQVAGGPVEQFF
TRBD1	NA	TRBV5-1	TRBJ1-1	TGCGCCAGCAGCAATACAGGGGGGGACACTGAAGCTTTCTTT	CASSNTGGDTEAFF
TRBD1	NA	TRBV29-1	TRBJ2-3	TGCAGCGTTGTCCGGGACAGTACCACAGATACGCAGTATTTT	CSVVRDSTTDTQYF
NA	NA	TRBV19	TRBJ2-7	TGTGCCAGTAGTATGGGAGCAGAGAGCTCCTACGAGCAGTACTTC	CASSMGAESSYEQYF
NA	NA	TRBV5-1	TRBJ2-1	TGCGCCAGCAGCTTGGGGATCGGGGGATTCTCCTACAATGAGCAGTTCTTC	CASSLGIGGFSYNEQFF
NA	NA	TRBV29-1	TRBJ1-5	TGCAGCGTCGACCGGAAGCCGGGTCGACATCAGCCCCAGCATTTT	CSVDRKPGRHQPQHF
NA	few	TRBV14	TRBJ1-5	TGTGCCAGCAGCCAAGATCAGTGGGGGGGACTTCGAGGAAGGCTCAATCAGCCCCAGCATTTT	CASSQDQWGGLRGRLNQPQHF
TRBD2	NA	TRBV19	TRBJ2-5	TGTGCCAGTGCGGGGCGGGAGGCCCAAGAGACCCAGTACTTC	CASAGREAQETQYF
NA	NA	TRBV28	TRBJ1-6	TGTGCCAGCAGTTTATTCAGGAATTCACCCCTCCACTTT	CASSLFRNSPLHF
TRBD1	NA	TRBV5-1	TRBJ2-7	TGCGCCAGCAGCTTGGAACAGGGGGCTTACGAGCAGTACTTC	CASSLEQGAYEQYF